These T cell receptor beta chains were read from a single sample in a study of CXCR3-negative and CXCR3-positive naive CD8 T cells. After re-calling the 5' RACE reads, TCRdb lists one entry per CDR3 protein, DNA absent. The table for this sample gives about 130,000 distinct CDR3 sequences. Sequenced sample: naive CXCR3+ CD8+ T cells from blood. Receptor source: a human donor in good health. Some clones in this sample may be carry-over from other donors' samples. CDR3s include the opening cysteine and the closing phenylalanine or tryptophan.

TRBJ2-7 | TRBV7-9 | CASMRPGGYEQYF
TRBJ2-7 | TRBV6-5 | CASSGVPTGGRGNEQYF
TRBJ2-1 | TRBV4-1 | CASSQSGGPGNEQFF
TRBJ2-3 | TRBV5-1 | CASSLVLVVGTDTQYF
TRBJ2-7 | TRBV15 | CATSRDPERGEQYF
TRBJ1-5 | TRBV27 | CASSLSYGENQPQHF
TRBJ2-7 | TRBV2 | CASSDRGVAYEQYF
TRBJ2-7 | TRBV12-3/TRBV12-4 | CASSSPSGYEQYF
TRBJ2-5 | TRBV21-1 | CASSKCPGGTQETQYF
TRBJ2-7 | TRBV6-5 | CASSYSSGANEQYF
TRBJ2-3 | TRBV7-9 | CASSPTSSGTKITDTQYF
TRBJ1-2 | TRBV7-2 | CASSSQGADYGYTF
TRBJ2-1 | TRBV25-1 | CASSGGKGGSYNEQFF
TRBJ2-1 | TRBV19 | CASSYSGIPDEQFF
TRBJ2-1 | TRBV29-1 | CSVELAGGMDEQFF
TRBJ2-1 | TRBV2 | CASSPGLSYNEQFF
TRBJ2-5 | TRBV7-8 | CASSLVGGTQETQYF
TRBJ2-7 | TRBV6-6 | CASSYSGSGYEQYF
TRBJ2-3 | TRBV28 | CASSTGYETDTQYF
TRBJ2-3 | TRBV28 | CASSATTVRQYF
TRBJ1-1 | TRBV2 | CASIWSAEAFF
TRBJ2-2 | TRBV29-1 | CSVDSSGGAGGELFF
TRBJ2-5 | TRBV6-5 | CASSLAFGETQYF
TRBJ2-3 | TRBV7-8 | CASSLALAADTQYF
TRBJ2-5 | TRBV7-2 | CASSPPPGENQETQYF
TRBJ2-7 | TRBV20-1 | CSASSGGGVSGRISYEQYF
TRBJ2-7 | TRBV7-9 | CASSPHQGPFSYEQYF
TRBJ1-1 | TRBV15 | CATSEGGAGTEAFF
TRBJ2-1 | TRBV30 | CAWRDYLAGGQDEQFF
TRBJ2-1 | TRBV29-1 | CSVSSGLYNEQFF
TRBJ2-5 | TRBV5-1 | CASSLGGVDGETQYF
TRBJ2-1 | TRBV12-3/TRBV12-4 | CASSFGTSGESSYNEQFF
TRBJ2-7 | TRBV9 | CASSVGGGPYEQYF
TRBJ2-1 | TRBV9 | CASSVRWEGIYNEQFF
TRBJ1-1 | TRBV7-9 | CASSLEKGLNTEAFF
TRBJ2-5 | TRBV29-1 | CSVDRSLQETQYF
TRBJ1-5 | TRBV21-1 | CASTTRERAGQPQHF
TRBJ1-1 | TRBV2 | CASSERWGYTEAFF
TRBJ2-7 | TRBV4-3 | CASSQDPEYEQYF